This is a list of T cell receptor beta chains from one sample in a study of T cells in Graves' hyperthyroidism and ophthalmopathy. MiXCR was run by TCRdb on the multiplex PCR reads, yielding one entry per CDR3 protein. In the table there are fewer than 350,000 distinct CDR3 sequences, roughly 15% of which are singletons. The sequenced material came from blood. These receptors came from a woman aged 25 to 39 with Graves' hyperthyroidism that later progressed to Graves' ophthalmopathy. Both conserved end residues are trimmed from each CDR3. The order of the fields is V gene, CDR3 length, J gene, clone size, CDR3 protein. Size is stated for part of the rows, as once, few or many counts, or as a class when the clone is expanded.

TRBV28	14	TRBJ1-1	many	ARLFSSRVPCTEAF
TRBV18	11	TRBJ2-7	many	ASSPSRDKGQY
TRBV4-3	13	TRBJ2-4	few	ASSQEGGRTNIQY
TRBV20-1	12	TRBJ2-7	many	SASPPAGIDEQY
TRBV12-3/TRBV12-4	13	TRBJ2-7	many	ASSPRGQASYEQY
TRBV20-1	13	TRBJ1-2	NA	SAREGGGVESRYT
TRBV20-1	8	TRBJ2-1	few	SARAFEQF
TRBV7-9	10	TRBJ2-7	NA	ASSQRAGEQY
TRBV29-1	12	TRBJ1-2	many	SAKVPTGDDGYT
TRBV7-8	14	TRBJ2-1	many	ASSPRRGLKIHEQF
TRBV12-3/TRBV12-4	10	TRBJ1-1	many	ASNRWNTEAF
TRBV11-1	13	TRBJ2-3	many	ASSLDTYSEDTQY
TRBV13	12	TRBJ2-7	many	ASSESDRSYEQY
TRBV19	11	TRBJ1-4	NA	ASKDSFNEKLF
TRBV7-3	14	TRBJ2-3	many	ASSLLPLADTDTQY
TRBV13	15	TRBJ2-1	many	ASSLGLRLAGVNEQF
TRBV15	14	TRBJ2-6	many	ATSGYLAAGANVLT
TRBV7-3	12	TRBJ2-3	many	ASSLPGLGATQY
TRBV7-9	15	TRBJ2-2	many	ASSPYSGPEGTGELF
TRBV6-1	13	TRBJ2-3	many	ASRTGLAVTDTQY
TRBV20-1	11	TRBJ2-1	many	SARTLRGNEQF
TRBV4-3	12	TRBJ1-2	many	ASSQVQANYGYT
TRBV12-3/TRBV12-4	13	TRBJ2-1	many	ASSLAGVSYNEQF
TRBV19	14	TRBJ1-6	NA	ATRDGRSSYNSPLH
TRBV5-8	14	TRBJ2-1	few	ASSLGNPSYYNEQF
TRBV20-1	9	TRBJ1-5	many	SASLLGPQH
TRBV12-3/TRBV12-4	10	TRBJ2-1	many	ASSFRHNEQF
TRBV11-3	10	TRBJ2-2	many	ASSFGVGELF
TRBV29-1	13	TRBJ1-1	many	SVEESWQLNTEAF
TRBV3-1	13	TRBJ2-1	many	ASSSRGRATYEQF
TRBV7-3	11	TRBJ2-1	many	ASRPAGGVEQF
TRBV4-2	14	TRBJ1-4	many	ASSQDGSTRDEKLF
TRBV10-3	12	TRBJ2-7	many	AIRTGTGLGEQY
TRBV29-1	11	TRBJ1-2	NA	SVPGQGFWDYT
TRBV28	15	TRBJ2-2	many	ASSLRGLAGGTGELF
TRBV11-2	16	TRBJ2-6	few	ASSLDGGWVAGANVLT
TRBV6-1	11	TRBJ2-7	many	ASRRLAEGEQY
TRBV9	14	TRBJ2-3	many	ASSVDLAGVTDTQY
TRBV13	10	TRBJ1-1	few	ASSRGFTEAF
TRBV29-1	11	TRBJ1-1	few	SVEPGWSTEAF
TRBV19	15	TRBJ2-1	many	ASSPLAGGRTHNEQF
TRBV9	17	TRBJ2-2	few	ASSVSPVPAIANTGELF
TRBV2	13	TRBJ2-7	many	ASRVTSGSPYEQY
TRBV28	15	TRBJ2-7	many	ASSSTSGRALSYEQY
TRBV6-2/TRBV6-3	12	TRBJ2-5	many	ASNMNGPWETQY
TRBV28	12	TRBJ1-6	many	ASSSDRGNSPLH
TRBV30	13	TRBJ1-2	many	AWSVKAGIHNGYT